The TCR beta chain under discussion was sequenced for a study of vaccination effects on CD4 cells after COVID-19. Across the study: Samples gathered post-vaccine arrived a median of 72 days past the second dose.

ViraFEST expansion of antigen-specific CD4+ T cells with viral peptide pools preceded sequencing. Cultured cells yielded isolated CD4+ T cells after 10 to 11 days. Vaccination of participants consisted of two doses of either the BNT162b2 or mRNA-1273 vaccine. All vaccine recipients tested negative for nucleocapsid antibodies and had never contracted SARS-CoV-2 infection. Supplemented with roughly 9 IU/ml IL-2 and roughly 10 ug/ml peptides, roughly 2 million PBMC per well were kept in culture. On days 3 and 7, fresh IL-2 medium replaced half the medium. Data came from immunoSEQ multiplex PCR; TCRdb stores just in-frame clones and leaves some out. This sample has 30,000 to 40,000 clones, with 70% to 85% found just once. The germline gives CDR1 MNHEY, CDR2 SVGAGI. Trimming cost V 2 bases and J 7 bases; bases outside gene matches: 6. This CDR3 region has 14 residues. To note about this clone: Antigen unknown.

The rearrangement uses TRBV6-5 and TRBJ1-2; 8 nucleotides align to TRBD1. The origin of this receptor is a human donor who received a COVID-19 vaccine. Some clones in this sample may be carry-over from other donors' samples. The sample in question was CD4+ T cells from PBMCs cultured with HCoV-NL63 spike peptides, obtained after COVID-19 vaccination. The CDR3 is CASSYATGDGGYTF. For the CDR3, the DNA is TGTGCCAGCAGTTACGCGACAGGGGATGGTGGCTACACCTTC.